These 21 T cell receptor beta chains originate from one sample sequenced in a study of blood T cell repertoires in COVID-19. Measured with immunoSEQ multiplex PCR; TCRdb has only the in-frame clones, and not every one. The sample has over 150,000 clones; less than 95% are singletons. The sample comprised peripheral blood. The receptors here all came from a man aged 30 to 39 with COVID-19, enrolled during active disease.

The CDR3 DNA follows: TGCGCCAGCAGCCGGGACAGGGGGGAGGAAAAACTGTTTTTT. As protein: CASSRDRGEEKLFF. This chain joins TRBV4-1 and TRBJ1-4, with TRBD1 identical over 11 bases. Germline CDR1 and CDR2: MGHRA and YSYEKL. There are 14 residues in the CDR3. The V gene end was trimmed by 4 bases and the J gene end by 8 bases; junction bases not matched to a gene: 3.

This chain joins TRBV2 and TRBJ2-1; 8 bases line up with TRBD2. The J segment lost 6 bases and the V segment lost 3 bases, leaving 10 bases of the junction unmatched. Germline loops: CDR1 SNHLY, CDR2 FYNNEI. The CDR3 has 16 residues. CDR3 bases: TGTGCCAGCAGTGAGAGCGGGGGAGTTCATTCCAATGAGCAGTTCTTC. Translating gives CASSESGGVHSNEQFF.

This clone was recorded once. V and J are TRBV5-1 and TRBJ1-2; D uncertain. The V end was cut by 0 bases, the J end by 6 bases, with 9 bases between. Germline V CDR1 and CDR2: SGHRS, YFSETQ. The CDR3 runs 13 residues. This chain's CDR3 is CASSLVGEDGYTF. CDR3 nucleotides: TGCGCCAGCAGCTTGGTGGGTGAGGATGGCTACACCTTC.

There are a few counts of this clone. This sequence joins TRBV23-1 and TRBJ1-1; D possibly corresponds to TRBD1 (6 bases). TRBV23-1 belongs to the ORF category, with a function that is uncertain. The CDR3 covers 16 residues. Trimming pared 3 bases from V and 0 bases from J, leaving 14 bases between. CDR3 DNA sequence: TGCGCCAGCAGTCAGGGGGCCACACCTATGAACACTGAAGCTTTCTTT. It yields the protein CASSQGATPMNTEAFF.

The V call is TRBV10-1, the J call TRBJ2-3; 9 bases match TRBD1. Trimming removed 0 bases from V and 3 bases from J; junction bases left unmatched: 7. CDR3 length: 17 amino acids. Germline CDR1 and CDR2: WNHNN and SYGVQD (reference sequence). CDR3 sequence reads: CASSESTTGGWTDTQYF. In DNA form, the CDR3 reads TGCGCCAGCAGTGAGTCGACAACAGGGGGCTGGACAGATACGCAGTATTTT.

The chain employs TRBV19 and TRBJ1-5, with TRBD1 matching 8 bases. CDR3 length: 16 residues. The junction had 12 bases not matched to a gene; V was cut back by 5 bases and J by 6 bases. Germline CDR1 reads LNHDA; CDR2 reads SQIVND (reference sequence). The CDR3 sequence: CASSSEDWTGRQPQHF. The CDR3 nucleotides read TGTGCCAGTAGTTCCGAAGACTGGACAGGGCGTCAGCCCCAGCATTTT.

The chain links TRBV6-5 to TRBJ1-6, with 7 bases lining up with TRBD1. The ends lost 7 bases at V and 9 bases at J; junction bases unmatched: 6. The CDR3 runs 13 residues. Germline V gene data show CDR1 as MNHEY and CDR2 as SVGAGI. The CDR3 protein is CASKPTGVSPLHF. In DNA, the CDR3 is TGTGCCAGCAAGCCTACAGGGGTTTCACCCCTCCACTTT.

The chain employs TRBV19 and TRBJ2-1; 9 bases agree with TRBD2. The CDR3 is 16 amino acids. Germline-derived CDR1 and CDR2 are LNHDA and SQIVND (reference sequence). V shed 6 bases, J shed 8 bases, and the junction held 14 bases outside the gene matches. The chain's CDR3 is CASRPSGGLSYDEQFF. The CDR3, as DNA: TGTGCCAGTAGACCAAGCGGGGGGTTATCGTACGATGAGCAGTTCTTC.

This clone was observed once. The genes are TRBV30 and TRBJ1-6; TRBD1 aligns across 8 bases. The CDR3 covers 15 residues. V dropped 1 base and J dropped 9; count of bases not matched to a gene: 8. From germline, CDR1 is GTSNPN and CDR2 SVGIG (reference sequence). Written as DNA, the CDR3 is TGTGCCTGGAGTGCTCGACAGGGGAGTCGTTCACCCCTCCACTTT. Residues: CAWSARQGSRSPLHF.

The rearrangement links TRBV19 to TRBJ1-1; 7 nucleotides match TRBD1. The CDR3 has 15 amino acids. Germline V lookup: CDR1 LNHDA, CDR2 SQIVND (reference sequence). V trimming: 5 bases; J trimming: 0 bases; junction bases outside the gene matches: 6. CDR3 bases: TGTGCCAGTAGTTTCTACAGGGGAATGAACACTGAAGCTTTCTTT. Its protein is CASSFYRGMNTEAFF.

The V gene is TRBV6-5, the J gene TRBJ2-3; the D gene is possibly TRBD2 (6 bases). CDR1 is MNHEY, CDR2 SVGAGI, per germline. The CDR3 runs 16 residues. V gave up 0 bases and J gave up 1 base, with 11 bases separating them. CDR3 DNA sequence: TGTGCCAGCAGTTACTCGTGGGGAGGTGGCACAGATACGCAGTATTTT. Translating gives CASSYSWGGGTDTQYF.

In nucleotides, the CDR3 is TGTGCCAGCAGACCCGGGTCGAACACTGAAGCTTTCTTT. Its protein is CASRPGSNTEAFF. The genes are TRBV28 and TRBJ1-1; no reliable D call. The V and J ends lost 6 bases and 1 base respectively, with 9 bases between them. Germline CDR1 reads MDHEN; CDR2 reads SYDVKM. The CDR3 is 13 residues long.

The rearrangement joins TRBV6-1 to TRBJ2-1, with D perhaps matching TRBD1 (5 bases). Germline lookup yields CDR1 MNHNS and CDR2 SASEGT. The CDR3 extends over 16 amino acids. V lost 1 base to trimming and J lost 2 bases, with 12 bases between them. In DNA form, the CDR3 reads TGTGCCAGCAGTGAAGAAGTACAGGTTACCTACAATGAGCAGTTCTTC. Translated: CASSEEVQVTYNEQFF.

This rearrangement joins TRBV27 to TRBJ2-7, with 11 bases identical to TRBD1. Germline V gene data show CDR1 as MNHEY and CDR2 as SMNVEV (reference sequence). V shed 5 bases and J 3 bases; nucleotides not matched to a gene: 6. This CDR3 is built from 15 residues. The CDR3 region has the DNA TGTGCCAGCAGTCAATCGGGACAGGGGGTCTACGAGCAGTACTTC. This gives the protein CASSQSGQGVYEQYF.

The DNA of the CDR3 is TGTGCCAGCAGCATCGCAAGGGGGTACTATGGCTACACCTTC. Translated: CASSIARGYYGYTF. This chain uses TRBV27 with TRBJ1-2; tentative D call: TRBD1 (6 bases). Trimming took 6 bases from V and 3 from J, leaving 14 bases between them. The CDR3 totals 14 residues. Germline assignment: CDR1 MNHEY and CDR2 SMNVEV (reference sequence).

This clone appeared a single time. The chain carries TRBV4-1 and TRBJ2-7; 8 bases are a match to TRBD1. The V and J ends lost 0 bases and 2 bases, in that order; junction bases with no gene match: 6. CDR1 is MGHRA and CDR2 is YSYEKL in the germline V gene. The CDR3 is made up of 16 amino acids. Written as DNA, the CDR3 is TGCGCCAGCAGCCAAGAGCGGACAGGGCCCCCCTACGAGCAGTACTTC. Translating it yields CASSQERTGPPYEQYF.

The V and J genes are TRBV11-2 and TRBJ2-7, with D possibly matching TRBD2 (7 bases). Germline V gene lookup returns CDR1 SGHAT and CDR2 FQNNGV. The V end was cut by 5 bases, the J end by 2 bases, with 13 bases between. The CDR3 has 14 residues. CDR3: CASSRGGGTYEQYF. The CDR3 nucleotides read TGTGCCAGCAGCCGAGGGGGGGGGACCTACGAGCAGTACTTC.

CDR3 protein: CASNAGQGNNYGYTF. The DNA for the CDR3 is TGTGCCAGTAACGCGGGACAGGGGAATAACTATGGCTACACCTTC. V usage is TRBV19 and J usage is TRBJ1-2; 10 nucleotides agree with TRBD1. The CDR3 length is 15 residues. Germline CDR1 and CDR2: LNHDA and SQIVND (reference sequence). J lost 1 base, V lost 7 bases, and 6 bases had no gene match.

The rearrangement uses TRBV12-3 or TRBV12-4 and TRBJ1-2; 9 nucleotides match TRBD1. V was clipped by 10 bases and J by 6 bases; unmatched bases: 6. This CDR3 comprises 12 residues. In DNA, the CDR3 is TGTGCCACCGGACAGGGGTTTGATGGCTACACCTTC. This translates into CATGQGFDGYTF.

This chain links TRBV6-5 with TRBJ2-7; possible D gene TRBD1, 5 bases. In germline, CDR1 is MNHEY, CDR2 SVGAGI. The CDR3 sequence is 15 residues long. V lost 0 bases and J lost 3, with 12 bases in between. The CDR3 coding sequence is TGTGCCAGCAGTTACTCCACGACAGACCACTACGAGCAGTACTTC. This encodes CASSYSTTDHYEQYF.

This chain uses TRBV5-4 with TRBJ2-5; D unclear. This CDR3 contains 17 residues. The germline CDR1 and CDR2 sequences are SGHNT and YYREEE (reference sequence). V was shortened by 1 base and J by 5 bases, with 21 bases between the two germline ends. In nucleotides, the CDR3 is TGTGCCAGCAGCTTGAAGTCGGTCAGTCCGGCGGTGGAGACCCAGTACTTC. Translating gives CASSLKSVSPAVETQYF.